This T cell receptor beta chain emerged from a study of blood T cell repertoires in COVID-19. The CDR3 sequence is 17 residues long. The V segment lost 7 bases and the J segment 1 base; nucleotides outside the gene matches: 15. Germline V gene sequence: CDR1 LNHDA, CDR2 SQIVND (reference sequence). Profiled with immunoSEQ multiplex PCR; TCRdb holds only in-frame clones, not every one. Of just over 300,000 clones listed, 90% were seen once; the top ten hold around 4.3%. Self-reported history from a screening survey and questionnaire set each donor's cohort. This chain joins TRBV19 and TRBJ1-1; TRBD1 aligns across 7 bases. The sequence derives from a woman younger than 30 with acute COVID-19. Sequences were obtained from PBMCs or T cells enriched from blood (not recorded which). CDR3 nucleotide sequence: TGTGCCAGTACCTTAGACAGGGCCCTCATACCGAACACTGAAGCTTTCTTT. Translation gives CASTLDRALIPNTEAFF.